This T cell receptor (beta chain) originates from a study of blood T cell repertoires in COVID-19. TCRdb's table, derived via immunoSEQ multiplex PCR, lists solely in-frame clones and lacks some. This table has fewer than 150,000 clones, roughly 80% appearing once. The CDR3 consists of 14 residues. The V end was cut by 3 bases, the J end by 8 bases, with 16 bases between. Germline V gene lookup returns CDR1 SEHNR and CDR2 FQNEAQ (reference sequence). This chain links TRBV7-9 with TRBJ1-2; possibly TRBD1 for D (6 bases). Sequencing was done on a sample of peripheral blood. The origin of this receptor is a woman aged 40 to 50 with acute or convalescent COVID-19. In nucleotides, the CDR3 is TGTGCCAGCAGCTTTCAGGCCAGGGGATCCGGCTACACCTTC. Amino acid sequence: CASSFQARGSGYTF.